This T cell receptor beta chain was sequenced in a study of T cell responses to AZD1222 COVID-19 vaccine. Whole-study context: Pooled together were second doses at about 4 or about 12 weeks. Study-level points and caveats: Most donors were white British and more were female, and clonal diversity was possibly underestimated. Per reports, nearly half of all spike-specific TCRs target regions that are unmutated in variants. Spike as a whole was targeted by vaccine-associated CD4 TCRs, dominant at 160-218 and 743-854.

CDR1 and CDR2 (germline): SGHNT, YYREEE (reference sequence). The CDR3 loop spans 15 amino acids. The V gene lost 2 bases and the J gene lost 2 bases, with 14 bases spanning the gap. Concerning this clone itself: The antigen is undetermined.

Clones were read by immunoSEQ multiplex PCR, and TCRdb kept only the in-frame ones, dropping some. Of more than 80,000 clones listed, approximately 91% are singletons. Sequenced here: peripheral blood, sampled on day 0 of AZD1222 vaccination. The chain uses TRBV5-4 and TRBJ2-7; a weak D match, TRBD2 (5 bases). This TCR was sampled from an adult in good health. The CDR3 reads CASSLPGSTTYEQYF. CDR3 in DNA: TGTGCCAGCAGCTTACCGGGATCTACAACCTACGAGCAGTACTTC.